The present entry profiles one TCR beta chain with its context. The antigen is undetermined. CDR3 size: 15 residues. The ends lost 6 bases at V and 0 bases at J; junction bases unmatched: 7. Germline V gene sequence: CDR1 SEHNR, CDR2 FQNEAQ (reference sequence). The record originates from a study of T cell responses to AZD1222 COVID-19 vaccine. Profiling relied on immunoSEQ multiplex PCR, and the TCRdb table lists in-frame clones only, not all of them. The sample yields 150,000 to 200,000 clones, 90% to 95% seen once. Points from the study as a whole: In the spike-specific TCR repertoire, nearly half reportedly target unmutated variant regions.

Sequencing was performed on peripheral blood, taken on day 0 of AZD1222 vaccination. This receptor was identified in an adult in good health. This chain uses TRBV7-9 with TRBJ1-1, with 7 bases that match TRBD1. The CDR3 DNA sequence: TGTGCCAGCAGACAGGGGCGCGAAATGAACACTGAAGCTTTCTTT. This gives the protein CASRQGREMNTEAFF.